The present TCR beta chain was sequenced within a study of blood T cell repertoires in COVID-19. Looking at the study overall: The United States, Italy and Spain supplied acute and convalescent COVID-19 samples. PBMCs, B-cell-depleted T cells, or T cells provided the cDNA or gDNA that made up the material.

In the authors' workflow: Nucleated cell number was recorded as an estimate derived from reference gene primer amplification. TCRdb keeps only in-frame clones here, not all; method: immunoSEQ multiplex PCR. Clone size and the V and J calls come from that table; the DNA yielded D and trimming. The sample yields 90,000 to 120,000 clones, around 66% seen once. Germline V gives CDR1 MNHEY, CDR2 SVGAGI. Trimming cost V 4 bases and J 5 bases, with 9 bases left between them. The CDR3 contains 14 residues. Material: peripheral blood. The TCR sequence derives from a man aged 80 or over with acute or convalescent COVID-19. The chain links TRBV6-5 to TRBJ1-6; TRBD1 is a possible D gene (6 bases). In nucleotides, the CDR3 is TGTGCCAGCAGTTGGCAGGGGCATAATTCACCCCTCCACTTT. Protein: CASSWQGHNSPLHF.